A single sample is the source of the 29 T cell receptor beta chains below, sequenced in a study of response to subunit inactivated influenza vaccine. From the RT-PCR reads, TCRdb called clonotypes with MiXCR, one entry per CDR3 protein. The repertoire consists of 450,000 to 700,000 distinct CDR3 sequences, with 14% occurring once and the leading ten covering more than 9.5%. Material: PBMCs from blood, obtained 12 days after vaccination. All receptors come from a man in his forties or fifties who received an inactivated influenza vaccine.

The chain is built from TRBV7-2 and TRBJ2-3; 7 bases are shared with TRBD2. J gave up 4 bases and V 4 bases, and 8 bases lay outside the gene matches. Germline V lookup: CDR1 SGHTA, CDR2 FQGNSA. This CDR3 is 15 amino acids long. The CDR3 reads CASSYLGSGSDTQYF. CDR3 bases: TGTGCCAGCAGCTACTTGGGTAGCGGGTCAGATACGCAGTATTTT. The complete variable domain, with remaining parts taken from reference TRBV7-2 and TRBJ2-3, reads GAGVSQSPSNKVTEKGKDVELRCDPISGHTALYWYRQSLGQGLEFLIYFQGNSAPDKSGLPSDRFSAERTGGSVSTLTIQRTQQEDSAVYLCASSYLGSGSDTQYFGPGTRLTVL.

The rearrangement joins TRBV20-1 to TRBJ2-3; D is undetermined. CDR3 length: 13 amino acids. Trimming took 6 bases from V and 8 from J, leaving 18 bases between them. Looked up from germline, CDR1 is DFQATT and CDR2 is SNEGSKA (reference sequence). The CDR3 region has the DNA TGCAGTGCCCATCCTGGCCCCTTGGGTACGCAGTATTTT. This sequence encodes CSAHPGPLGTQYF.

This chain joins TRBV27 and TRBJ2-1, with 14 bases aligning to TRBD2. The germline V gene has CDR1 MNHEY and CDR2 SMNVEV (reference sequence). The CDR3 consists of 16 residues. V lost 4 bases and J lost 8; bases outside the gene matches: 7. In DNA form, the CDR3 reads TGTGCCAGCAGTTCTGGGACTAGCGGGAGAATCTATGAGCAGTTCTTC. Translated, it gives CASSSGTSGRIYEQFF.

This clonotype showed up just a few times. The chain combines TRBV11-2 with TRBJ2-7; D tentatively fits TRBD1 or TRBD2 (5 bases each). The CDR3 covers 15 residues. Trimming left V 0 bases short and J 2 bases short, with 11 bases between. Germline V gives CDR1 SGHAT, CDR2 FQNNGV. CDR3 DNA: TGTGCCAGCAGCTTAGACGGGGCAGGTCCCTACGAGCAGTACTTC. Translated: CASSLDGAGPYEQYF.

This clonotype has just a few counts. CDR3 sequence (DNA): TGTGCCAGCAGTTACTCCAGGGGACGCAGAGAGACCCAGTACTTC. Protein product: CASSYSRGRRETQYF. This chain joins TRBV6-2 or TRBV6-3 and TRBJ2-5; the D gene is possibly TRBD1 (6 bases). The ends were cut back, 0 bases at V and 4 bases at J, with 12 bases in the middle. CDR3 length: 15 amino acids. Looked up from germline, CDR1 is MNHEY and CDR2 is SVGEGT.

This clonotype has just a few counts. V is TRBV5-1 and J is TRBJ2-6, with D hard to call. The CDR3 runs 15 residues. Germline V gives CDR1 SGHRS, CDR2 YFSETQ. V lost 0 bases and J 3 bases, leaving 7 bases between the germline ends. CDR3 sequence: CASSLGVVGANVLTF. DNA for the CDR3: TGCGCCAGCAGCTTGGGAGTAGTTGGGGCCAACGTCCTGACTTTC.

This clonotype came up a few times. The chain carries TRBV11-2 and TRBJ2-3, with D perhaps matching TRBD1 or TRBD2 (5 bases each). The CDR3 consists of 15 residues. V was clipped by 4 bases and J by 0 bases, with 11 bases between them. Germline values: CDR1 SGHAT, CDR2 FQNNGV. As DNA, the CDR3 is TGTGCCAGCAGCTGGGGGTCGGCAAGCACAGATACGCAGTATTTT. It specifies CASSWGSASTDTQYF.

This chain connects TRBV7-2 to TRBJ2-7; 7 bases fit TRBD1. V was pared by 0 bases and J by 6 bases, with 5 bases of the junction left unmatched. The CDR3 has 14 amino acids. The V gene's germline CDR1 is SGHTA and CDR2 FQGNSA. CDR3 residues: CASSLASSGGEQYF. The CDR3 nucleotides are TGTGCCAGCAGCTTAGCTTCGTCAGGGGGCGAGCAGTACTTC.

There are a few counts of this clonotype. The chain carries TRBV4-2 and TRBJ2-1; D not certain. Germline V CDR1 and CDR2: LGHNA, YNFKEQ. The CDR3 totals 10 residues. Between the trimmed V and J ends, which lost 3 bases and 14 bases, there was a span of 8 bases. The CDR3 nucleotides read TGTGCCAGCAGCCACGAGGACGAGTTCTTC. It is translated as CASSHEDEFF.

The chain carries TRBV4-2 and TRBJ1-3; 7 bases match TRBD1. The CDR3 runs 15 residues. V lost 8 bases, J lost 0 bases, and 7 bases stayed unmatched. CDR1 is LGHNA and CDR2 is YNFKEQ in the germline V gene. The CDR3 protein is CASDAGQLSGNTIYF. The CDR3 DNA reads as TGTGCCAGCGACGCGGGACAGCTCTCTGGAAACACCATATATTTT.

This clonotype appeared a few times. The chain recombines TRBV18 with TRBJ2-2; D is uncertain. The CDR3 runs to 14 residues. Germline V lookup: CDR1 KGHSH, CDR2 LQKENI. V lost 1 base, J lost 3 bases, and 6 bases lay in between. The DNA of the CDR3 is TGTGCCAGCTCACCACAGGGTGACACCGGGGAGCTGTTTTTT. Its protein product is CASSPQGDTGELFF.

This clonotype was observed a handful of times. V gene TRBV20-1 combines with J gene TRBJ2-1; 11 positions agree with TRBD2. CDR1 DFQATT and CDR2 SNEGSKA come from the germline V gene (reference sequence). V lost 0 bases, J lost 4 bases, and 8 bases stayed unmatched. CDR3 size: 17 residues. The CDR3 sequence is CSARDPSGGNIYNEQFF. The CDR3 DNA reads as TGCAGTGCTAGAGATCCTAGCGGGGGGAATATATACAATGAGCAGTTCTTC.

To note about this clonotype: The junction departs from the called germline gene at one end, perhaps through a read error. The CDR3 loop reads CASRGTSAQEAQYF. Here the CDR3 DNA reads TGTGCCAGCAGGGGGACTAGCGCCCAAGAGGCCCAGTACTTC. The chain links TRBV5-5 to TRBJ2-5; TRBD2 matches 10 bases. Germline V gene lookup returns CDR1 SGHKS and CDR2 YYEKEE (reference sequence). The CDR3 covers 14 residues.

This clonotype was seen only a few times. The rearrangement uses TRBV6-1 and TRBJ1-1, with 7 bases that match TRBD1. Germline V gene sequence: CDR1 MNHNS, CDR2 SASEGT. CDR3 length equals 15 residues. After removal of 5 bases from V and 1 base from J, the junction contained 7 bases not matched to a gene. In nucleotides, the CDR3 is TGTGCCAGCAGTAAGGACAGGAAAGAGAACACTGAAGCTTTCTTT. This gives the protein CASSKDRKENTEAFF.

This clonotype has more than one count but fewer than ten. The chain recombines TRBV10-3 with TRBJ1-2; D gene ambiguous. Trimming stripped 4 bases from V and 8 bases from J, with 17 bases between. Germline values: CDR1 ENHRY, CDR2 SYGVKD. The CDR3 length is 14 residues. The CDR3 bases are TGTGCCATCAGTGCACGGACGGACTCAGGAGGCTACACCTTC. Translation: CAISARTDSGGYTF.

This clonotype showed up just a few times. This sequence joins TRBV9 and TRBJ2-1; 9 positions agree with TRBD2. The CDR3 is made up of 15 amino acids. Germline lookup yields CDR1 SGDLS and CDR2 YYNGEE. Germline trimming cut 4 bases from V and 7 bases from J; bases unmatched to any gene: 9. The CDR3 DNA follows: TGTGCCAGCAGCTTCCTCGCGGGAGGGTTTAATGAGCAGTTCTTC. Residues: CASSFLAGGFNEQFF.

This chain connects TRBV7-2 to TRBJ2-1; weak D call: TRBD1 (5 bases). V was pared by 3 bases and J by 10 bases, with 16 bases between. The length of the CDR3 is 14 residues. CDR1 is SGHTA and CDR2 is FQGNSA in the germline V gene. CDR3 DNA sequence: TGTGCCAGCAGCTTCCCCCACCCGGCAGGGGAGCAGTTCTTC. Amino acid sequence: CASSFPHPAGEQFF.

The V and J genes are TRBV27 and TRBJ2-6, with D possibly called TRBD1 or TRBD2 (5 bases each). The CDR3 extends over 17 amino acids. Trimming cost V 0 bases and J 0 bases, with 9 bases left between them. Per the germline V gene, CDR1 is MNHEY and CDR2 is SMNVEV (reference sequence). Written as DNA, the CDR3 is TGTGCCAGCAGTTTATCCGGGGCCAGCTCTGGGGCCAACGTCCTGACTTTC. Amino acids: CASSLSGASSGANVLTF.

At least ten counts were recorded for this clonotype. The V call is TRBV5-1, the J call TRBJ2-3; D might be TRBD1 or TRBD2, each matching 5 bases. Germline values: CDR1 SGHRS, CDR2 YFSETQ. The V and J ends lost 4 bases and 4 bases respectively, with 19 bases between them. The CDR3 consists of 16 residues. CDR3 residues: CASSPREGARSDTQYF. The CDR3 coding sequence is TGCGCCAGCAGCCCCCGGGAAGGGGCTAGGTCAGATACGCAGTATTTT.

The chain carries TRBV11-2 and TRBJ2-3; D remains unclear. The CDR3 loop spans 15 amino acids. V lost 5 bases and J 0 bases, leaving 12 bases between the germline ends. The V gene's germline CDR1 is SGHAT and CDR2 FQNNGV. The CDR3 protein is CASSPTRPSTDTQYF. CDR3 nucleotides: TGTGCCAGCAGCCCCACGCGGCCGAGCACAGATACGCAGTATTTT.

This clonotype was counted a few times. The chain is built from TRBV12-3 or TRBV12-4 and TRBJ2-4, with a possible D match to TRBD2 (6 bases). Trimming cost V 4 bases and J 0 bases, with 10 bases left between them. This CDR3 comprises 15 residues. CDR3 coding DNA: TGTGCCAGCAGTTCAGGGACTCTAGCCAAAAACATTCAGTACTTC. Residues: CASSSGTLAKNIQYF.

This clonotype occurred a few times. V usage is TRBV4-3 and J usage is TRBJ2-7; D not certain. The V gene lost 1 base and the J gene lost 6 bases, with 16 bases spanning the gap. CDR1 and CDR2 (germline): LGHNA, YSLEER. The CDR3 loop spans 15 amino acids. In DNA form, the CDR3 reads TGCGCCAGCAGCCAAGGAATTTCCAGGCCGTTCGAGCAGTACTTC. This sequence encodes CASSQGISRPFEQYF.

The chain has TRBV9 and TRBJ2-7; a weak D match, TRBD2 (5 bases). Per the germline V gene, CDR1 is SGDLS and CDR2 is YYNGEE. The CDR3 is made up of 15 amino acids. V shed 0 bases and J shed 0 bases, with 10 bases lying between them. CDR3 residues: CASSVDPGSSYEQYF. In DNA form, the CDR3 reads TGTGCCAGCAGCGTAGATCCGGGGAGCTCCTACGAGCAGTACTTC. Full variable domain (missing parts from reference TRBV9 and TRBJ2-7): DSGVTQTPKHLITATGQRVTLRCSPRSGDLSVYWYQQSLDQGLQFLIQYYNGEERAKGNILERFSAQQFPDLHSELNLSSLELGDSALYFCASSVDPGSSYEQYFGPGTRLTVT.

This chain uses TRBV11-2 with TRBJ2-6, with TRBD2 matching 10 bases. J was trimmed by 0 bases and V by 1 base; bases with no gene match: 12. The CDR3 loop spans 21 amino acids. The V gene's germline CDR1 is SGHAT and CDR2 FQNNGV. The CDR3 DNA is TGTGCCAGCAGCTTAGTGGTCCATATGGGGACTAGCGTCTCTGGGGCCAACGTCCTGACTTTC. Translating it yields CASSLVVHMGTSVSGANVLTF.

V usage is TRBV7-2 and J usage is TRBJ2-7; the D is unclear. Germline V gene sequence: CDR1 SGHTA, CDR2 FQGNSA. This CDR3 spans 14 amino acids. Trimming removed 6 bases at V and 2 bases at J, with 14 bases between. CDR3 sequence reads: CASSISSQTYEQYF. The CDR3 region has the DNA TGTGCCAGCAGTATCTCTTCCCAAACCTACGAGCAGTACTTC.

This clonotype appeared a few times. This rearrangement joins TRBV24-1 to TRBJ2-1, with D perhaps given as TRBD1 or TRBD2 (6 bases each). Germline loops: CDR1 KGHDR, CDR2 SFDVKD. CDR3 length: 17 residues. Trimming removed 6 bases from V and 0 bases from J, with 17 bases in between. Here the CDR3 reads CATSPRGVRSSYNEQFF. The CDR3 DNA reads TGTGCCACCAGTCCAAGGGGGGTTAGGAGCTCCTACAATGAGCAGTTCTTC.

This clonotype occurred a few times. J is TRBJ2-2 and V is TRBV20-1; no clear D. Germline CDR1 is DFQATT and CDR2 is SNEGSKA (reference sequence). The length of the CDR3 is 12 residues. V shed 6 bases and J shed 5 bases, with 10 bases lying between them. The CDR3 protein is CSATPRTGELFF. The CDR3 nucleotides are TGCAGTGCCACCCCTAGGACCGGGGAGCTGTTTTTT.

The sample holds a few counts of this clonotype. The gene calls are TRBV29-1 and TRBJ1-2; the match to TRBD1 covers 7 bases. Germline V CDR1 and CDR2: SQVTM, ANQGSEA. The CDR3 covers 14 residues. Losses at the gene ends were 7 bases for V and 8 bases for J; bases not matched to a gene: 16. CDR3 nucleotides: TGCAGCGCACAGTTTACACAGGGGCTCCAAGGCTACACCTTC. Protein product: CSAQFTQGLQGYTF.

Many counts were recorded for this clonotype. The V and J genes are TRBV5-1 and TRBJ2-5; the D gene is possibly TRBD1 (5 bases). Trimming cost V 0 bases and J 4 bases, with 10 bases left between them. This CDR3 spans 14 amino acids. The V gene's germline CDR1 is SGHRS and CDR2 YFSETQ. As DNA, the CDR3 is TGCGCCAGCAGCTTGGTTGGACACGGAGAGACCCAGTACTTC. Translating gives CASSLVGHGETQYF.